This T cell receptor (beta chain) is from a study of blood T cell repertoires in COVID-19 (TCRdb year 2020). In the study overall: The collaborator samples originated in the United States, Italy and Spain and spanned the acute and convalescent phases of COVID-19. The material from the prospective study consisted of cDNA or gDNA derived from T cells, B-cell-depleted T cells, or PBMCs. Deeply sampled blood TCRbeta repertoires from subjects exposed to, actively infected with, or recovered from COVID-19 were included in the dataset. The repertoires were released in a freely available public database meant as a resource for research on the immune response to SARS-CoV-2. The samples were drawn from two sources: the first 160 participants of the ongoing ImmuneRACE study, and fewer than 1,500 subjects contributed by 6 global collaborators. Nearly every sample came with metadata listing a de-identified subject ID, COVID-19 status, age in years and sex. Where available, HLA class I and class II types were obtained from metadata supplied by the sample provider rather than from assay-based typing. Overall study results and their limits: Clinical and demographic metadata were provided uncurated, with the amount varying by source and participant.

Each collaborating institution followed its own protocols to collect whole blood in K2EDTA tubes. For TCRbeta analysis, collaborator samples were shipped as frozen whole blood, as isolated PBMCs, or as DNA extracted from either sample type. Points on this clone: Its antigen is unknown. No much larger clone is present one base from it, and per-base qualities are unavailable.

TCRbeta CDR3 regions were amplified from genomic DNA by means of the immunoSEQ Assay, a bias-controlled multiplex PCR. Per the source publication's procedure: The number of nucleated cells in each sample was estimated by amplification of reference gene primers within the assay. To quantify the absolute abundance of each unique TCRbeta CDR3 rearrangement, sequence reads were collapsed and filtered. Productive Simpson clonality was computed per sample as the square root of Simpson's diversity index over productive rearrangements. TCRdb provides this immuneACCESS table in a form limited to in-frame rearrangements. Some clones are lacking; in checked studies, under half of them reflect an unresolved V gene, and why the rest are absent is not known. That table furnishes V, J and clone size, whereas the DNA furnished D and trimming. For this sample there are under 250,000 clones; approximately 85% appear just once. About 12% of the sample comes from the top ten.

The clonotype originates from an elderly man with acute or convalescent COVID-19. The sample taken for sequencing was peripheral blood.

This receptor has the CDR3 CASSLGGGEKTQYF. The DNA is as follows: TGTGCCAGCAGTTTGGGGGGAGGAGAGAAGACCCAGTACTTC. The sequence is built from TRBV28 and TRBJ2-5; possibly the D gene is TRBD2, per 6 matching bases. The CDR3 covers 14 residues, taking in both the cysteine and the phenylalanine. Only the CDR3 part of the read is kept: 42 bases, read in frame from the first base. CDR1 and CDR2, looked up from the germline V gene, are MDHEN and SYDVKM. A distance of 14 bases separates the germline ends of V and J, which lose 3 bases and 6 bases respectively.